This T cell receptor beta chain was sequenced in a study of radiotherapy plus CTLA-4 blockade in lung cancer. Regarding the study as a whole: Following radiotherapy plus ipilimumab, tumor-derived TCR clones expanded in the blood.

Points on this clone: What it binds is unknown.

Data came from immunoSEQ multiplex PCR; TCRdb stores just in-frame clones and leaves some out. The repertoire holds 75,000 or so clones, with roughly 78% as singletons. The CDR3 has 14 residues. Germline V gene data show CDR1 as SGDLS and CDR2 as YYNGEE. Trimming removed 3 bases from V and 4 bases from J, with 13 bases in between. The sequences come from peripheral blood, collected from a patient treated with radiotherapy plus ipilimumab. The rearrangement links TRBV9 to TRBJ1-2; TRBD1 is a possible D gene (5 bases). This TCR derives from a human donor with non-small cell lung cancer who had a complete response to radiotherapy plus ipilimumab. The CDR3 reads CASSGGGVVYGYTF. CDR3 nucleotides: TGTGCCAGCAGCGGGGGAGGGGTGGTCTATGGCTACACCTTC.